The rows below give T cell receptor beta chains drawn from one sample of a study of PD-L1 blockade in urothelial cancer. The table came from immunoSEQ multiplex PCR; TCRdb's copy has only in-frame clones and leaves some out. The sample yields roughly 87,000 clones, 89% seen once. The starting material was PBMCs, obtained around atezolizumab (anti-PD-L1) treatment. These receptors came from a woman of 80 years or more with urothelial cancer. The CDR3 runs from the conserved cysteine through the conserved F or W. Each record gives: D gene, J gene, clone size, V gene, CDR3 protein, CDR3 DNA. A D gene is named only where the DNA matches it firmly. Size is omitted from some rows. Given values are once, few, many or a class for expanded clones.

TRBD2,TRBJ2-4,NA,TRBV5-4,CASSLRLAGAKNIQYF,TGTGCCAGCAGCTTGAGGCTAGCGGGAGCCAAAAACATTCAGTACTTC
TRBD2,TRBJ2-1,NA,TRBV9,CASSVGLAGAGEQFF,TGTGCCAGCAGCGTAGGACTAGCGGGAGCCGGTGAGCAGTTCTTC
TRBD1,TRBJ2-1,NA,TRBV5-4,CASSRDRGSGQEQFF,TGTGCCAGCAGCCGAGACAGGGGTTCTGGTCAGGAGCAGTTCTTC
TRBD1,TRBJ1-2,NA,TRBV28,CASSGTGNGYTF,TGTGCCAGCAGTGGGACAGGGAATGGCTACACCTTC
NA,TRBJ2-7,NA,TRBV19,CASSIFRQGGEQYF,TGTGCCAGTAGTATATTTCGGCAGGGTGGCGAGCAGTACTTC
NA,TRBJ2-7,NA,TRBV2,CASVRDYEQYF,TGTGCCAGCGTACGGGATTACGAGCAGTACTTC
NA,TRBJ1-1,NA,TRBV7-3,CASSLGGGNTEAFF,TGTGCCAGCAGCCTGGGCGGAGGGAACACTGAAGCTTTCTTT
NA,TRBJ1-1,NA,TRBV2,CASSEVTSNTEAFF,TGTGCCAGCAGTGAAGTGACATCGAACACTGAAGCTTTCTTT
TRBD1,TRBJ2-7,NA,TRBV7-8,CASSLGRTGVYEQYF,TGTGCCAGCAGCTTAGGGAGGACAGGGGTATACGAGCAGTACTTC
NA,TRBJ1-1,NA,TRBV10-3,CAISPVQATNTEAFF,TGTGCCATCAGCCCGGTGCAGGCCACGAACACTGAAGCTTTCTTT
TRBD2,TRBJ2-5,NA,TRBV5-1,CASSLAGLAGLIEETQYF,TGCGCCAGCAGCTTGGCTGGCCTAGCGGGACTTATTGAAGAGACCCAGTACTTC
TRBD2,TRBJ2-1,NA,TRBV2,CASSMSGTHNEQFF,TGTGCCAGCAGTATGAGCGGGACGCACAATGAGCAGTTCTTC
NA,TRBJ1-2,once,TRBV28,CASSQTITIGGYTF,TGTGCCAGCAGTCAAACGATCACGATCGGGGGCTACACCTTC
NA,TRBJ2-1,NA,TRBV14,CASSQELVKNEQFF,TGTGCCAGCAGCCAAGAACTAGTTAAAAATGAGCAGTTCTTC
NA,TRBJ1-5,NA,TRBV27,CASRTGGSNQPQHF,TGTGCCAGCAGGACGGGGGGGAGCAATCAGCCCCAGCATTTT
NA,TRBJ1-2,NA,TRBV7-9,CASSLRQAHDNYGYTF,TGTGCCAGCAGCCTGCGACAGGCTCACGATAACTATGGCTACACCTTC
NA,TRBJ1-1,NA,TRBV4-2,CASSQGGGNTEAFF,TGTGCCAGCAGCCAAGGGGGGGGGAACACTGAAGCTTTCTTT
TRBD1,TRBJ1-4,NA,TRBV6-1,CASSEGGTVNEKLFF,TGTGCCAGCAGTGAAGGTGGGACAGTTAATGAAAAACTGTTTTTT
NA,TRBJ1-2,NA,TRBV7-9,CASSLASGSLGDYYGYTF,TGTGCCAGCAGCTTAGCGTCAGGCAGCCTAGGGGACTACTATGGCTACACCTTC
NA,TRBJ2-2,NA,TRBV6-6,CASRGETGELFF,TGTGCCAGCAGAGGGGAAACCGGGGAGCTGTTTTTT
NA,TRBJ1-2,NA,TRBV29-1,CSVEGSAHLPNYGYTF,TGCAGCGTTGAGGGGAGCGCTCACCTTCCTAACTATGGCTACACCTTC
TRBD1,TRBJ2-7,few,TRBV5-4,CASSWDRVYEQYF,TGTGCCAGCAGCTGGGACAGGGTATACGAGCAGTACTTC
NA,TRBJ1-1,NA,TRBV7-9,CASSLLGDTEAFF,TGTGCCAGCAGCTTACTCGGGGACACTGAAGCTTTCTTT
NA,TRBJ1-1,NA,TRBV5-1,CASSATGHRMNTEAFF,TGCGCCAGCAGCGCAACAGGCCATAGAATGAACACTGAAGCTTTCTTT
NA,TRBJ1-1,NA,TRBV19,CASKTPQNTEAFF,TGTGCCAGTAAGACACCTCAGAACACTGAAGCTTTCTTT
TRBD1,TRBJ1-1,NA,TRBV19,CASMWTGANTEAFF,TGTGCCAGCATGTGGACAGGGGCGAACACTGAAGCTTTCTTT
TRBD1,TRBJ1-1,NA,TRBV7-9,CASSLEGQGTTEAFF,TGTGCCAGCAGCTTAGAAGGACAGGGTACCACTGAAGCTTTCTTT
NA,TRBJ2-7,NA,TRBV28,CASSLTAGNYEQYF,TGTGCCAGCAGTTTAACTGCAGGGAATTACGAGCAGTACTTC
NA,TRBJ2-1,few,TRBV27,CASSFNTLASYNEQFF,TGTGCCAGCAGTTTCAACACTCTAGCCTCCTACAATGAGCAGTTCTTC
TRBD1,TRBJ1-5,NA,TRBV28,CATQGGNQPQHF,TGTGCCACACAGGGGGGGAATCAGCCCCAGCATTTT
NA,TRBJ1-3,NA,TRBV28,CASSWPGGNTIYF,TGTGCCAGCAGTTGGCCGGGGGGAAACACCATATATTTT
NA,TRBJ1-5,NA,TRBV27,CASSFPRTDSNQPQHF,TGTGCCAGCAGTTTCCCCAGGACAGATAGCAATCAGCCCCAGCATTTT
TRBD1,TRBJ1-2,once,TRBV18,CASSVLRGQDGIYGYTF,TGTGCCAGCTCAGTGCTCAGGGGACAGGACGGAATCTATGGCTACACCTTC